The clone carrying this TCR beta chain was seen a handful of times. This sample is part of a study of patients and donors after allogeneic stem cell transplantation. TCRdb processed the RT-PCR reads anew with MiXCR; each CDR3 protein has one entry. Of about 110,000 distinct CDR3 sequences listed, roughly 37% are singletons. With V trimmed by 5 bases and J by 8 bases, 4 bases remained unmatched. The CDR3 consists of 12 residues. Germline V gives CDR1 DFQATT, CDR2 SNEGSKA (reference sequence). The TCR sequence derives from a human donor who was either an allogeneic HSCT recipient or a stem cell or donor lymphocyte infusion donor (not recorded which). It is not recorded whose cells these are; they may come from a transplant donor. This chain connects TRBV20-1 to TRBJ2-4, with 9 positions matching TRBD1. The material sequenced was blood, either unsorted or a sorted T cell fraction (not recorded which). CDR3 in amino acids: CSAAGQGYIQYF. The CDR3 coding sequence is TGCAGTGCTGCCGGACAGGGGTACATTCAGTACTTC.